This T cell receptor (beta chain) emerged from a study of cytomegalovirus exposure and HLA in healthy donors. The PCR was carried out with 60 Vbeta primers and 13 Jbeta primers. The table came from immunoSEQ multiplex PCR; TCRdb's copy has only in-frame clones and leaves some out. The sample records roughly 120,000 clones, 79% being singletons. This clone was observed a single time. The antigen is not known. Study results and caveats: Most TCR sequences were uncommon, yet certain public TCRs appeared in many donors. The study labeled more than 150 TCR beta chains cytomegalovirus-associated. Because they were indistinguishable, some V segments, including TRBV6-2 and TRBV6-3, were excluded.

CDR3 length equals 14 residues. J lost 1 base, V lost 3 bases, and 0 bases had no gene match. Germline V lookup: CDR1 SGHNT, CDR2 YYREEE (reference sequence). The material sequenced was PBMCs. The source is a man aged 25-45 years in good health and CMV-seropositive. This chain joins TRBV5-4 and TRBJ2-7, with TRBD1 identical over 11 bases. DNA of the CDR3: TGTGCCAGCAGCTGGGACAGGGGGTCCTACGAGCAGTACTTC. It encodes CASSWDRGSYEQYF.